This TCR beta chain was recorded in a study of blood T cells in healthy people across ages. Sample-barcoded 5' priming and a J-beta primer mix drove a second PCR of 7 to 11 cycles. TCRdb re-analysed the 5' RACE reads in MiXCR, keeping a single row per CDR3 protein. The sample consists of around 600,000 distinct CDR3 sequences, around 48% of them appearing once. Material: blood. This TCR came from an older man in good health.

CDR3 nucleotides: TGCAGTGCTAGCGGTCCGGGACAGAATAGCACAGATACGCAGTATTTT. This gives the protein CSASGPGQNSTDTQYF. V gene TRBV20-1 combines with J gene TRBJ2-3; TRBD1 aligns across 7 bases. Losses at the gene ends were 3 bases for V and 0 bases for J; bases not matched to a gene: 9. The CDR3 sequence is 16 residues long. Germline values: CDR1 DFQATT, CDR2 SNEGSKA (reference sequence).